Sequencing of this TCR beta chain was carried out in a study of blood T cell repertoires in COVID-19. Across the whole study: From T cells, B-cell-depleted T cells, or PBMCs came the material, which was cDNA or gDNA.

The age range of participants was about 18 to 95 years, with residence in about two dozen US areas. For recovered donors of Cohort 3, there were two negative PCRs, clearance, or symptom resolution. TCRdb's table, derived via immunoSEQ multiplex PCR, lists solely in-frame clones and lacks some. The sample yields about 180,000 clones, 80% to 90% seen once. This CDR3 region has 15 residues. With 3 bases removed from V and 5 bases from J, the gap between germline ends came to 17 bases. Germline lookup yields CDR1 LGHDT and CDR2 YNNKEL (reference sequence). The sequenced material came from PBMCs or T cells enriched from blood (not recorded which). The V call is TRBV3-1 (or the pseudogene TRBV3-2), the J call TRBJ2-7; D possibly corresponds to TRBD2 (6 bases). This sequence was found in a young woman who had recovered from COVID-19. The CDR3 is CASSQEISGLNEQYF. CDR3 sequence (DNA): TGTGCCAGCAGCCAGGAGATTAGCGGTCTAAACGAGCAGTACTTC.